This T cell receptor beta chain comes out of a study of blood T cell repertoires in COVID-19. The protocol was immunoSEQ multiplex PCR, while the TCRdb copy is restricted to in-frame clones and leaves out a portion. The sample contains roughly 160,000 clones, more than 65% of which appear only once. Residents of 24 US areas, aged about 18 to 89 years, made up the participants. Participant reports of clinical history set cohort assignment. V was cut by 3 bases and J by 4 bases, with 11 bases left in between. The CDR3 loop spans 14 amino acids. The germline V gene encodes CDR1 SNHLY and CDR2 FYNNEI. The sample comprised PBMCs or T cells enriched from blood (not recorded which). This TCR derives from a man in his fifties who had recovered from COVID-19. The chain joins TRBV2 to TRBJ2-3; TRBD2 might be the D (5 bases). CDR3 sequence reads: CASSDEGLSDTQYF. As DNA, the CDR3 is TGTGCCAGCAGTGATGAGGGTCTGTCAGATACGCAGTATTTT.